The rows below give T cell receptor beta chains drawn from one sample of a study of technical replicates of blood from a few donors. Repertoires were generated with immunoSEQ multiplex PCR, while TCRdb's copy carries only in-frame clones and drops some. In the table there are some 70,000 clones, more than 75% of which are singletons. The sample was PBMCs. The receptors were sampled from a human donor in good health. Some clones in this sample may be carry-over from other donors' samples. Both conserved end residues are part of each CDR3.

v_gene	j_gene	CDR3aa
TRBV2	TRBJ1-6	CASSGPTTHSPLHF
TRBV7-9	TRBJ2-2	CASSSPGTGDTGELFF
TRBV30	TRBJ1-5	CAWSGTGGWNQPQHF
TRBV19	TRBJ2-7	CASSSGTAPTYEQYF
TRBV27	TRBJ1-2	CASSLRGGYGYTF
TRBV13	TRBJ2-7	CASSQEGLAMGEQYF
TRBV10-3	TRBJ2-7	CAISEGGTGDSEQYF
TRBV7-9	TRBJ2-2	CASTPGGSPGELFF
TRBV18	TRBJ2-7	CASSSGTGVYGEQYF
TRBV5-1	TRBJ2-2	CASSLTGQRQDPNTGELFF
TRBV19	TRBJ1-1	CASSSLDRGWTEAFF
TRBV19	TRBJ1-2	CASSSSAGAKVYGYTF
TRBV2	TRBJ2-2	CASRRQGAGELFF
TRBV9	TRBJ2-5	CASSVEASGGPETQYF
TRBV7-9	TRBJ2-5	CASLYQETQYF
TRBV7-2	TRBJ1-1	CASSFEDRMNTEAFF
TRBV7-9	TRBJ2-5	CASSTQAQGKETQYF
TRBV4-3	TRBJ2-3	CASSQDRQPTDTQYF
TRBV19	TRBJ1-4	CASNLRGATNEKLFF
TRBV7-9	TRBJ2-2	CASSPGELFF
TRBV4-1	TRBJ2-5	CASSQDRTQYF
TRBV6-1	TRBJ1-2	CASSTQGGSYGYTF
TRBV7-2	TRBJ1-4	CASSLVGTGWEKLFF
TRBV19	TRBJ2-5	CASSMNPGFGQETQYF
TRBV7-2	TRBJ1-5	CASSLDRTLSQPQHF
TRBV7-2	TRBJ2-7	CASRLGAYEQYF
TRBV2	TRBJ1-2	CASSEPGSGGYTF
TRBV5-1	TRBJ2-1	CASSLGPGANEQFF
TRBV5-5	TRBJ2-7	CASSLTAYEQYF
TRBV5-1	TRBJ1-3	CASSSTGGLRNTIYF
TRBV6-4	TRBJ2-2	CASSDSGSGNTGELFF
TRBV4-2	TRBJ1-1	CASSPRPLEPEAFF
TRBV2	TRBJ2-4	CASSEDIRGAKNIQYF
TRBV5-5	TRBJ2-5	CASSLGPVRAAGEETQYF
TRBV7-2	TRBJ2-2	CASRQTSLDGELFF
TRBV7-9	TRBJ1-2	CASSLGGTPYGYTF
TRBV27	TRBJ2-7	CASSLLAEAGEQYF
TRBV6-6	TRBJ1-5	CASHSGGSNQPQHF
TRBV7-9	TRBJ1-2	CASSFLGSGYTF
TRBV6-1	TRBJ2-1	CASSEAWGGAKQFF
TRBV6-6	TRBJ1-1	CASSFDRLNTEAFF